These 9 T cell receptor beta chains were all obtained from the same sample, sequenced in a study of tissue T cells after allogeneic stem cell transplantation. Method: immunoSEQ multiplex PCR; TCRdb's copy keeps in-frame clones and lacks some. The sample carries more than 6,500 clones, about 47% recorded once. The time point here: mouse harvest day 7 after allogeneic transplant. Tail vein injection delivered 10^7 T-cell-depleted bone marrow cells and 10^6 splenic CD5+ T cells. Sequencing was done on a sample of lymph node tissue. Source of these receptors: a female BALB/c mouse given C57BL/6 T cells with graft-versus-host disease after an allogeneic hematopoietic cell transplant.

A remark on this clone: Gene and germline names: mouse. The CDR3 sequence: CASSGGASAETLYF. CDR3 bases read: TGTGCCAGCTCTGGGGGGGCTAGTGCAGAAACGCTGTAT. This sequence joins TRBV12-2 and TRBJ2-3; 8 nucleotides agree with TRBD2. The read terminates 1 residue ahead of where the CDR3 ends, so the germline J gene completes it. V lost 3 bases, J lost 0 bases, and 1 base stayed unmatched. Germline assignment: CDR1 SGHLS and CDR2 HYDKME. The CDR3 covers 14 residues.

About this clone: Gene labels here are mouse ones. The CDR3 end lies 1 residue beyond the end of the read and is filled in from the germline J gene. V is TRBV13-3 and J is TRBJ2-7; D unclear. The CDR3 is 10 amino acids. Trimming took off 3 bases at V and 6 bases at J, with 4 bases between the two ends. Germline CDR1 NNHDY, CDR2 SYVADS. The DNA read from the CDR3 is TGTGCCAGCAGTGGAGGTGAACAGTAC. It is translated as CASSGGEQY. From start to end, the CDR3 is CASSGGEQYF.

For this clone: Gene names are the mouse ones. The read comes to an end 1 residue before the CDR3 does, leaving the germline J gene to fill in the end. This chain links TRBV26 with TRBJ2-5; 9 nucleotides match TRBD2. With V trimmed by 7 bases and J by 6 bases, 5 bases remained unmatched. There are 13 residues in the CDR3. CDR1 and CDR2 from the germline V gene are KGHPV and FQNQEV (reference sequence). This chain's CDR3 is CASNWGEGDTQYF. CDR3 bases read: TGTGCCAGCAACTGGGGGGAAGGTGACACCCAGTAC.

This clone was counted a few times. Gene names are mouse gene names. The read is 1 residue too short to cover the CDR3 end, so that end is filled in from the germline J gene. V and J are TRBV26 and TRBJ1-4; D unresolved. Germline values: CDR1 KGHPV, CDR2 FQNQEV (reference sequence). The V and J ends lost 0 bases and 5 bases respectively, with 4 bases between them. This CDR3 has 13 amino acids. The CDR3 reads CASSLSGNERLFF. The CDR3 DNA, read in part, is TGTGCCAGCAGTCTGTCTGGGAACGAAAGATTATTT.

Details on this clone: Mouse gene names apply. The DNA ends 1 residue before the CDR3 does, and the rest of the CDR3 is filled in from the germline J gene. This sequence joins TRBV16 and TRBJ1-3, with 7 positions matching TRBD1. The trim removed 5 bases at V and 0 bases at J, leaving 4 bases unmatched. Germline lookup yields CDR1 SGHSA and CDR2 FRNQAP. The CDR3 consists of 15 residues. The CDR3 here is CASSRQGVSGNTLYF. The sequenced part of the CDR3 DNA is TGTGCAAGCAGCAGACAGGGAGTTTCTGGAAATACGCTCTAT.

This clone was found a few times. Mouse germline and gene names are used. Read sequence stops 1 residue before the CDR3 end, and the germline J gene provides the missing end. This chain joins TRBV4 and TRBJ2-7; TRBD2 matches 11 bases. Trimming removed 4 bases from V and 3 bases from J; junction bases left unmatched: 2. Germline V CDR1 and CDR2: LGHDT, YNNKQL (reference sequence). The CDR3 runs 14 residues. The CDR3 bases that were read are TGTGCCAGCAGCTTCGGGACTGGGGGCTATGAACAGTAC. This gives the protein CASSFGTGGYEQY. From start to end, the CDR3 is CASSFGTGGYEQYF.

Note on this clone: Any gene name here is a mouse gene name. The read is 1 residue too short to cover the CDR3 end, so that end is filled in from the germline J gene. The chain recombines TRBV2 with TRBJ2-4; 7 bases align to TRBD2. Looked up from germline, CDR1 is LGHNA and CDR2 is YSYQKL. Trimming removed 0 bases from V and 0 bases from J; junction bases left unmatched: 3. The CDR3 loop spans 16 amino acids. The CDR3 sequence: CASSQEGGSSQNTLYF. CDR3 DNA, as far as it was read: TGTGCCAGCAGCCAAGAGGGGGGGTCTAGTCAAAACACCTTGTAC.

A word on this clone: The gene names here belong to mouse. Sequencing ends 1 residue short of the CDR3 end; the germline J gene provides the rest. This chain connects TRBV12-2 to TRBJ2-5; D unresolved. The CDR3 is 14 amino acids. Trimming removed 0 bases at V and 4 bases at J, with 10 bases between. CDR1 SGHLS and CDR2 HYDKME come from the germline V gene. CDR3 DNA (partial): TGTGCCAGCTCTCTCGACGGGAGGAAAGACACCCAGTAC. It translates to CASSLDGRKDTQY. From start to end, the CDR3 is CASSLDGRKDTQYF. Using reference TRBV12-2 and TRBJ2-5 for the parts outside the CDR3, the full variable domain is NSGVVQSPRYIIKGKGERSILKCIPISGHLSVAWYQQTQGQELKFFIQHYDKMERDKGNLPSRFSVQQFDDYHSEMNMSALELEDSAVYFCASSLDGRKDTQYFGPGTRLLVL.

In its sample, this clone was seen once. Mouse gene names and germline throughout. The read ends 1 residue shy of where the CDR3 ends; the end is completed using the germline J gene. V and J are TRBV1 and TRBJ1-4, with D tentatively TRBD1 (6 bases). Deletions cut 2 bases from V and 0 bases from J, with 10 bases between. The CDR3 is 16 amino acids. Looked up from germline, CDR1 is NSQYPW and CDR2 is LRSPGD (reference sequence). CDR3 DNA (partial): TGCACCTGCAGTGCAACCGGGACAATTTCCAACGAAAGATTATTT. Its protein is CTCSATGTISNERLF. The CDR3 in full is CTCSATGTISNERLFF.